This T cell receptor (beta chain) emerged from a study of long-term antiretroviral therapy in people with HIV. They ran version v3.0 of the immunoSEQ assay at survey level. Sequenced by immunoSEQ multiplex PCR; TCRdb stores in-frame clones only, minus some. Here the sample spans tens of thousands of clones, under 90% being singletons. Treatment for every participant with HIV took place in the United States. Germline CDR1 is SNHLY and CDR2 is FYNNEI. V was pared by 6 bases and J by 2 bases, with 11 bases between. CDR3 length equals 13 residues. This chain joins TRBV2 and TRBJ2-7, with a tentative D call TRBD1 (6 bases). Specimen: unsorted PBMCs, collected 0.5 years before starting antiretroviral therapy. The clonotype comes from a man aged 35-49 years with HIV. CDR3 nucleotides: TGTGCCAGCAGGACTGGACAGACCTACGAGCAGTACTTC. This gives the protein CASRTGQTYEQYF.